These 3 T cell receptor beta chains were all obtained from the same sample, sequenced in a study of shared clonotypes between healthy human individuals. Here immunoSEQ multiplex PCR was the method, and the copy in TCRdb shows in-frame clones only, minus some. The sample contains some 980,000 clones, 60% to 85% of which appear only once. The specimen sequenced was memory CD4+ T cells sorted from blood. Subset meaning: CD45RA-negative fraction. The receptors originated from a man aged 18 to 30 in good health.

J is TRBJ2-1 and V is TRBV7-9, with D uncertain. Germline loops: CDR1 SEHNR, CDR2 FQNEAQ (reference sequence). Trimming removed 4 bases from V and 1 base from J, with 17 bases in between. This CDR3 is 17 amino acids long. The CDR3 reads CASSSLPPELSYNEQFF. The DNA for the CDR3 is TGTGCCAGCAGCTCCTTACCTCCGGAGTTGTCCTACAATGAGCAGTTCTTC.

With respect to this clone: In the same sample, other DNA sequences code for this CDR3. The rearrangement joins TRBV5-1 to TRBJ1-2; TRBD1 might be the D (5 bases). The germline CDR1 and CDR2 sequences are SGHRS and YFSETQ. Trimming shortened V by 0 bases and J by 4 bases, and 7 bases separated the two germline ends. CDR3 size: 13 residues. Here the CDR3 DNA reads TGCGCCAGCAGCTTGGAGGGGAGCTATGGCTACACCTTC. Protein sequence: CASSLEGSYGYTF.

This rearrangement joins TRBV19 to TRBJ2-2; the match to TRBD1 covers 7 bases. The J segment lost 5 bases and the V segment lost 6 bases, leaving 3 bases of the junction unmatched. Germline-derived CDR1 and CDR2 are LNHDA and SQIVND (reference sequence). The CDR3 is 13 amino acids. This chain's CDR3 is CASSHRGTGELFF. The CDR3 nucleotides are TGTGCCAGTAGCCACAGGGGAACCGGGGAGCTGTTTTTT. The whole variable domain, remainder taken from reference TRBV19 and TRBJ2-2, is DGGITQSPKYLFRKEGQNVTLSCEQNLNHDAMYWYRQDPGQGLRLIYYSQIVNDFQKGDIAEGYSVSREKKESFPLTVTSAQKNPTAFYLCASSHRGTGELFFGEGSRLTVL.